Listed below are T cell receptor beta chains from one sample, sequenced in a study of cytomegalovirus exposure and HLA in healthy donors. TCRdb's table, derived via immunoSEQ multiplex PCR, lists solely in-frame clones and lacks some. The sample lists about 140,000 clones, around four fifths seen once, with over 9.5% in the top ten. The sample taken for sequencing was PBMCs. The receptors were gathered from a woman aged 55-75 years in good health and CMV-seropositive. Each CDR3 is given with its conserved first and last residue. D genes are given only for firm matches. Size values are once, few and many counts, or a class for expanded clones, and some rows have none.

j_call,clone_size,d_call,v_call,cdr3_aa,cdr3_nt
TRBJ1-2,NA,NA,TRBV19,CASKLPGRAASYTF,TGTGCCAGTAAGCTCCCGGGCAGGGCCGCAAGCTACACCTTC
TRBJ2-3,NA,TRBD2,TRBV27,CASSTLAGLSTDTQYF,TGTGCCAGCAGTACATTAGCGGGACTCAGCACAGATACGCAGTATTTT
TRBJ2-6,once,NA,TRBV15,CATSRGTTGANVLTF,TGTGCCACCAGCAGAGGCACAACTGGGGCCAACGTCCTGACTTTC
TRBJ1-1,NA,TRBD1,TRBV5-4,CASSLDRGTEAFF,TGTGCCAGCAGCTTGGACAGGGGCACTGAAGCTTTCTTT
TRBJ2-7,NA,TRBD2,TRBV4-3,CASSQGDSGRAVYEQYF,TGCGCCAGCAGCCAAGGGGACAGCGGGAGGGCCGTTTACGAGCAGTACTTC
TRBJ2-3,NA,TRBD2,TRBV9,CASSASLAGVTDTQYF,TGTGCCAGCAGCGCGTCACTAGCGGGAGTGACAGATACGCAGTATTTT
TRBJ2-3,NA,TRBD2,TRBV7-2,CASSPWTSGGTDTQYF,TGTGCCAGCAGCCCATGGACTAGCGGCGGCACAGATACGCAGTATTTT
TRBJ2-3,NA,TRBD1,TRBV28,CASIATGAVDTQYF,TGTGCCAGCATCGCGACAGGGGCCGTAGATACGCAGTATTTT
TRBJ2-7,NA,NA,TRBV7-8,CASSLAGGSYEQYF,TGTGCCAGCAGCTTAGCCGGGGGATCCTACGAGCAGTACTTC
TRBJ2-1,NA,TRBD1,TRBV27,CASRHRDRPYNEQFF,TGTGCCAGCAGACACCGGGACAGGCCCTACAATGAGCAGTTCTTC
TRBJ2-1,NA,TRBD2,TRBV28,CASSYRGRGGNEQFF,TGTGCCAGCAGTTACCGCGGGAGGGGGGGCAATGAGCAGTTCTTC
TRBJ2-1,once,NA,TRBV28,CASSPTSTTYNEQFF,TGTGCCAGCAGTCCAACTAGCACCACCTACAATGAGCAGTTCTTC
TRBJ2-5,NA,NA,TRBV7-3,CASSLTPGHTKETQYF,TGTGCCAGCAGCTTAACGCCGGGACACACGAAAGAGACCCAGTACTTC
TRBJ2-3,once,NA,TRBV5-1,CASSRRTVGGVETDTQYF,TGCGCCAGCAGTAGGAGAACGGTTGGCGGGGTAGAGACAGATACGCAGTATTTT
TRBJ2-3,NA,TRBD1,TRBV6-5,CASSGDRSTDTQYF,TGTGCCAGCAGTGGGGACAGAAGCACAGATACGCAGTATTTT
TRBJ2-2,NA,TRBD2,TRBV9,CASSVVAAGSTGELFF,TGTGCCAGCAGCGTAGTTGCAGCGGGATCCACCGGGGAGCTGTTTTTT
TRBJ2-5,NA,TRBD2,TRBV25-1,CASSGWGGGETQYF,TGTGCCAGCAGTGGCTGGGGGGGAGGCGAGACCCAGTACTTC
TRBJ2-7,NA,TRBD1,TRBV7-2,CASSLAGTAYEQYF,TGTGCCAGCAGCTTAGCCGGGACAGCATACGAGCAGTACTTC
TRBJ1-4,NA,NA,TRBV19,CASNAPTGKLFF,TGTGCCAGCAATGCCCCGACGGGGAAACTGTTTTTT
TRBJ2-7,once,NA,TRBV2,CASEGQGEQYF,TGTGCCAGCGAGGGCCAAGGCGAGCAGTACTTC
TRBJ2-7,NA,TRBD1,TRBV18,CASSGGPGQLSYEQYF,TGTGCCAGCTCGGGCGGCCCGGGACAGCTCTCCTACGAGCAGTACTTC
TRBJ1-2,NA,NA,TRBV29-1,CSVETVLYGYTF,TGCAGCGTGGAGACAGTTCTCTATGGCTACACCTTC
TRBJ1-2,NA,NA,TRBV7-2,CASSSREDYGYTF,TGTGCCAGCAGCTCCAGGGAGGACTATGGCTACACCTTC
TRBJ2-7,NA,NA,TRBV9,CASSVAPGLEQYF,TGTGCCAGCAGCGTAGCGCCAGGGTTAGAGCAGTACTTC
TRBJ2-5,NA,NA,TRBV5-1,CASSLTQETQYF,TGCGCCAGCAGCCTAACCCAAGAGACCCAGTACTTC
TRBJ1-5,NA,NA,TRBV7-9,CASSLGLGANQPQHF,TGTGCCAGCAGCTTAGGGCTGGGGGCCAATCAGCCCCAGCATTTT
TRBJ2-5,NA,TRBD2,TRBV29-1,CSVDASGIKTQYF,TGCAGCGTTGACGCTAGCGGGATCAAGACCCAGTACTTC
TRBJ2-7,NA,NA,TRBV5-1,CASSLAGTLPFVGLYEQYF,TGCGCCAGCAGCTTGGCCGGGACTCTTCCCTTCGTGGGTCTCTACGAGCAGTACTTC
TRBJ2-7,few,TRBD2,TRBV5-1,CASSISGTTPYEQYF,TGCGCCAGCAGCATCTCCGGGACTACCCCTTACGAGCAGTACTTC
TRBJ2-7,once,TRBD2,TRBV7-2,CASSPTGTSGRRGQYF,TGTGCCAGCAGTCCAACCGGGACTAGCGGGAGAAGGGGGCAGTACTTC
TRBJ2-1,NA,TRBD2,TRBV28,CASSAFTAGAAYNEQFF,TGTGCCAGCAGTGCCTTTACGGCGGGAGCGGCCTACAATGAGCAGTTCTTC
TRBJ2-2,few,TRBD1,TRBV6-4,CASSPGQSPGELFF,TGTGCCAGCAGTCCGGGACAGTCGCCCGGGGAGCTGTTTTTT
TRBJ2-1,NA,TRBD2,TRBV25-1,CASRGTSDNEQFF,TGTGCCAGCAGGGGGACTAGCGACAATGAGCAGTTCTTC
TRBJ2-1,NA,TRBD2,TRBV19,CASSISRLADNNEQFF,TGTGCCAGTAGTATCTCGCGACTAGCGGACAACAATGAGCAGTTCTTC
TRBJ2-5,NA,NA,TRBV5-1,CASSGEKADPRRQETQYF,TGCGCCAGCAGCGGGGAGAAGGCAGACCCAAGGAGGCAAGAGACCCAGTACTTC
TRBJ2-4,NA,TRBD2,TRBV7-9,CASSPAGRPLKGLKNIQYF,TGTGCCAGCAGCCCAGCGGGGCGGCCCCTCAAGGGGCTCAAAAACATTCAGTACTTC
TRBJ2-3,NA,TRBD2,TRBV6-6,CASSKPLAGGDTQYF,TGTGCCAGCAGTAAACCACTAGCGGGAGGAGATACGCAGTATTTT